This T cell receptor (beta chain) was recorded in a study of blood T cell repertoires in COVID-19. In germline, CDR1 is SGHRS, CDR2 YFSETQ. Trimming removed 4 bases from V and 4 bases from J, with 15 bases in between. The length of the CDR3 is 15 residues. Sequencing used immunoSEQ multiplex PCR; TCRdb keeps in-frame clones, though not all of them. This table holds 75,000 to 90,000 clones, roughly 86% found once. The TCR sequence derives from an elderly man with active or convalescent COVID-19. The sequenced sample consisted of peripheral blood. The chain carries TRBV5-1 and TRBJ1-5; D is undetermined. CDR3 protein: CASSLVSGPNQPQHF. The CDR3 coding sequence is TGCGCCAGCAGCCTGGTAAGCGGACCAAATCAGCCCCAGCATTTT.